A selection of T cell receptor beta chains follows, all from one sample in a study of T cell changes during pregnancy in multiple sclerosis. The repertoire was sequenced with immunoSEQ multiplex PCR; TCRdb's copy has only in-frame clones and lacks some. Found here are about 63,000 clones, about 93% of them singletons; the top ten hold approximately 3.3%. Sample: CD8+ T cells from peripheral blood mononuclear cells, taken in the second trimester of pregnancy. The receptors derive from a female donor with multiple sclerosis, enrolled in a pregnancy study. The CDR3 runs from the conserved cysteine through the conserved F or W.

>TRBV5-1
CASSLTGERREQYF
>TRBV29-1
CSVVVANQETQYF
>TRBV27
CASSLLGGWDGELFF
>TRBV27
CASRTPAGRKDGYTF
>TRBV6-1
CASSEVGGRGYEQYF
>TRBV5-1
CASSLGRGLDSYEQYF
>TRBV7-6
CASSLALLTDTQYF
>TRBV10-1
CASDGPPPERATYEQYF
>TRBV5-5
CASSWGTGDYEQYF
>TRBV30
CAWSVPGYEQYF
>TRBV15
CATSREGTGIGNTEAFF
>TRBV27
CASSLKGRGYEQYF
>TRBV5-1
CASSGEGLAEYEQYF
>TRBV11-2
CASSSVLVWEQYF
>TRBV27
CASSFPGGTQYF
>TRBV13
CASSFATGGNEQFF
>TRBV6-5
CASSRHATNEKLFF
>TRBV5-6
CASSPGQVHEEFF
>TRBV5-1
CASTDRMNTEAFF
>TRBV4-1
CASSQDRGGGEGSGNTIYF
>TRBV11-2
CASTSSYEQYF
>TRBV5-1
CASSPKTGFNEQFF
>TRBV4-1
CASSQDKSGGYNEQFF
>TRBV5-4
CASSSPSYEQYF
>TRBV27
CASSSGSSTDTQYF
>TRBV27
CASSSQGYTEAFF
>TRBV7-9
CASSLTREQYF
>TRBV5-4
CASSPGPLGLAGETQYF
>TRBV6-4
CASSWGDGRAFDEQFF
>TRBV4-1
CASSQGYNYEQYF
>TRBV18
CASSPPSYEQYF
>TRBV28
CASSLDRGFTEAFF
>TRBV28
CASRTTEISSYNEQFF
>TRBV28
CASSLNQGGLVTGELFF
>TRBV9
CASSVTEVASSRRVDEQFF
>TRBV19
CASSIGLEDGYTF
>TRBV11-1
CASSLARGQGPHGELFF
>TRBV19
CASSAGTSHNEQFF
>TRBV9
CASAQGAGGYTF
>TRBV28
CASSFPNPGRESSYEQYF
>TRBV4-2
CASSQEEFSYEQYF
>TRBV2
CAIRLGRADNEQFF
>TRBV7-9
CASSFPSGETQYF
>TRBV19
CASTQGTSGAEQFF
>TRBV7-6
CASSPGQGAPPEQFF
>TRBV29-1
CSVEGRDGQNTEAFF
>TRBV5-1
CASRLASSYEQYF
>TRBV6-1
CASSEVKGRTVSRYF
>TRBV4-3
CASSQGGTGRSGYTF
>TRBV2
CASLRGSTNEKLFF
>TRBV4-3
CASSQEITGLAGTYEQYF
>TRBV10-3
CAISGSGTGGSDTEAFF
>TRBV27
CASSLGTNYGYTF
>TRBV27
CASSFGGTGEQYF
>TRBV4-3
CASSQLGATSGSYNEQFF
>TRBV19
CASSISSYNEQFF
>TRBV29-1
CSVEYYRVDEQFF
>TRBV23-1
CASSQSQREGGADTQYF
>TRBV5-4
CASSLEGAVRGYNEQFF